This T cell receptor (beta chain) was sequenced in a study of blood T cell repertoires in COVID-19. Background on the study: Nucleic acid was either cDNA or gDNA, and it came from T cells, B-cell-depleted T cells, or PBMCs.

Participants' reported clinical history set cohort assignment. TCRdb's table, derived via immunoSEQ multiplex PCR, lists solely in-frame clones and lacks some. Seen here are approximately 230,000 clones, 80% to 90% observed once, and the top ten hold 4.1%. Germline V gene sequence: CDR1 SEHNR, CDR2 FQNEAQ (reference sequence). Trimming shortened V by 7 bases and J by 0 bases, and 13 bases separated the two germline ends. There are 14 residues in the CDR3. The V gene is TRBV7-9, the J gene TRBJ2-7, with a tentative D call TRBD1 (6 bases). This receptor was taken from a woman aged 25 to 45 who had recovered from COVID-19. The source material was PBMCs or T cells enriched from blood (not recorded which). The CDR3 DNA follows: TGTGCCAGCACCACCCGGGACAACTCCTACGAGCAGTACTTC. As protein: CASTTRDNSYEQYF.